The sequence of this TCR beta chain was determined in a study of CD8+CD57+ T cells in acquired aplastic anemia. As for the study in general: Mean yield of DNA from sorted CD4+ and CD8+ cells was 3 to 3.5 ug. Study conclusions and caveats: Patients and controls shared twenty-nine CD8+ CDR3 sequences, highly expressed in patients.

Germline values: CDR1 SQVTM, CDR2 ANQGSEA. The V and J ends lost 6 bases and 7 bases respectively, with 15 bases between them. CDR3 length: 13 residues. Patients sequenced had flow cytometry evidence of CD8+CD57+ cell expansion. No therapy was given to patients before blood sampling. Researchers used genomic DNA as the template to profile TCR beta VDJ and CDR3. MiXCR was run by TCRdb on the reads, yielding one entry per CDR3 protein. The data contain under 250,000 distinct CDR3 sequences, approximately 65% of them seen just once; the ten biggest clones take up about 60%. This clonotype was detected only a few times. Its specificity is not known.

The J gene is TRBJ2-2, the V gene TRBV29-1, with TRBD2 as a possible D gene (7 bases). What was sequenced was sorted CD4+, CD8+, or CD8+CD57+ T cells (not recorded which) from PBMCs. This sequence originates from a human donor with aplastic anemia. The CDR3 spells CSVKGGVGGELFF. The DNA of the CDR3 is TGCAGCGTCAAAGGGGGGGTCGGCGGGGAGCTGTTTTTT.